The TCR beta chain described here comes from a study of spatial heterogeneity in lung cancer. From the 5' RACE reads, TCRdb called clonotypes with MiXCR, one entry per CDR3 protein. This sample yields 9,000 to 13,000 distinct CDR3 sequences, of which under 6.5% are seen a single time; 25% to 30% belongs to the top ten. The sample holds many counts of this clonotype. Sample time point: sample taken at primary tumor resection. The CDR3 is 18 residues long. Germline V gives CDR1 SGHRS, CDR2 YFSETQ. The J segment lost 0 bases and the V segment lost 4 bases, leaving 15 bases of the junction unmatched. The TCR originated in a male donor with early-stage non-small cell lung cancer. The J gene is TRBJ1-1, the V gene TRBV5-1; 7 bases map to TRBD1. Here the sequenced sample was PBMCs, taken at surgery. Here the CDR3 DNA reads TGCGCCAGCAGCCCATCAAGGACAGGCGATAAAATGAACACTGAAGCTTTCTTT. As protein: CASSPSRTGDKMNTEAFF.